This T cell receptor (beta chain) was profiled in a study of OX40 agonist ivuxolimab in advanced cancers. At the level of the study: Ivuxolimab was administered intravenously to patients at 0.01 to 10 mg/kg every 2 weeks. Patients with hepatocellular carcinoma, melanoma, renal cell or head and neck cancer made up the dose-escalation patients.

The CDR3 is 18 amino acids. CDR1 MDHEN and CDR2 SYDVKM come from the germline V gene. V trimming: 1 base; J trimming: 1 base; junction bases outside the gene matches: 6. Data came from immunoSEQ multiplex PCR; TCRdb stores just in-frame clones and leaves some out. The table shows 95,000 to 100,000 clones, with around 85% occurring only once. The sequenced sample was CD4+ or CD8+ T cells sorted from blood, obtained in a trial of the OX40 agonist ivuxolimab. The genes are TRBV28 and TRBJ2-6; 8 bases are shared with TRBD2. The sequence derives from an adult with an advanced solid tumor such as melanoma, head and neck, liver or kidney cancer. Here the CDR3 DNA reads TGTGCCAGCAGTTTATCTTCGGGACTAGGGTCTGGGGCCAACGTCCTGACTTTC. Protein product: CASSLSSGLGSGANVLTF.